This T cell receptor (beta chain) was obtained from a study of vaccination and CD4 T cells after COVID-19. As for the study in general: Six males and four females, two of them Hispanic, were enrolled as convalescents. Study-wide results and limits: A median roughly 84% of convalescent patients' SARS-CoV-2-reactive clones emerged only after vaccination. Post-vaccination reactive clonotypes (median 38) did not differ significantly from post-infection (around 19).

This clonotype has more than one count but fewer than ten. The antigen is undetermined. Trimming removed 4 bases from V and 3 bases from J; junction bases left unmatched: 22. This CDR3 contains 20 residues. Germline values: CDR1 DFQATT, CDR2 SNEGSKA (reference sequence). TCRdb reprocessed the PCR reads via MiXCR and lists one record per CDR3 protein. The table includes about 21,000 distinct CDR3 sequences, 50% to 70% detected once. J is TRBJ2-1 and V is TRBV20-1; TRBD2 matches at 9 bases. Sequences were derived from CD4+ T cells from blood, sampled before SARS-CoV-2 vaccination. This clonotype was sampled from a human donor who had recovered from COVID-19. This CDR3 reads CSAKGASGIKADSGYNEQFF. The CDR3 DNA sequence: TGCAGTGCTAAAGGGGCTAGCGGGATCAAAGCCGATTCTGGCTACAATGAGCAGTTCTTC.